Included here is one T cell receptor (beta chain) sequence, with context. Its specificity is unknown. TCRdb reprocessed the 5' RACE reads and stores each CDR3 protein as one record, lacking DNA. Its table records 300,000 to 500,000 distinct CDR3 sequences. This entry comes from a study of T cells expressing NK-cell markers. Study-level results: A few of the donors also had these clonotypes leading their CD3+CD56-NKG2C+ fraction.

Germline lookup yields CDR1 DFQATT and CDR2 SNEGSKA (reference sequence). CDR3 length: 14 residues. V is TRBV20-1 and J is TRBJ2-1; TCRdb's D gene call, TRBD2, goes unchecked for lack of DNA. Sequencing was done on a sample of blood T cells: a sorted CD56 or NKG2C T cell subset, CD4+ or CD8+ T cells, or bulk PBMC T cells (not recorded which). This sequence originates from a woman in her 50s in good health. The CDR3 reads CSASMGLAGREQFF.